These 24 T cell receptor beta chains were all obtained from the same sample, sequenced in a study of blood T cells in healthy people across ages (dated by TCRdb to the mid-2010s). Library method: 5' RACE. Sequencing was carried out with an Illumina HiSeq 2500. A second roughly 7 to 12 cycle PCR used a sample-barcoded 5' primer and a J-beta primer mix. TCRdb redid the processing of the public reads, applying fastp at Q25 and MiXCR, and retained in-frame beta chains. CDR3 protein duplicates are merged, each entry listing the most common genes and DNA. This sample holds some 760,000 distinct CDR3 sequences; roughly 25% were observed only once. 9.4% of the sample is held by the ten biggest clonotypes. These data are also associated with another study on T cells of mothers and their children.

The sample was blood. These receptors were obtained from a boy younger than 18 in good health.

The V and J genes are TRBV27 and TRBJ2-7, with D perhaps TRBD1 (6 bases). V was cut by 2 bases and J by 4 bases, with 12 bases left in between. Germline CDR1 MNHEY, CDR2 SMNVEV (reference sequence). This CDR3 has 14 amino acids. CDR3: CASSLKLQGYEQYF. DNA for the CDR3: TGTGCCAGCAGTTTAAAATTACAGGGTTACGAGCAGTACTTC.

This clonotype was counted ten times or more. The V gene is TRBV7-6, the J gene TRBJ2-1; D may be TRBD1 or TRBD2 (5 bases each). The CDR3 runs 13 residues. V lost 1 base and J lost 8, with 9 bases in between. Germline V gene lookup returns CDR1 SGHVS and CDR2 FNYEAQ. The CDR3 spells CASSLGGVDEQFF. The DNA for the CDR3 is TGTGCCAGCAGCTTAGGAGGGGTAGATGAGCAGTTCTTC.

This clonotype was detected a few times. The chain has TRBV28 and TRBJ1-4; weak D call: TRBD1 (5 bases). Trimming cost V 6 bases and J 5 bases, with 13 bases left between them. Germline-derived CDR1 and CDR2 are MDHEN and SYDVKM. This CDR3 is built from 14 residues. CDR3 protein: CASRRGRVNEKLFF. The CDR3 region has the DNA TGTGCCAGCAGGCGAGGCAGGGTGAATGAAAAACTGTTTTTT.

This clonotype occurred a few times. The chain carries TRBV12-3 or TRBV12-4 and TRBJ1-2; TRBD1 aligns across 8 bases. The V and J ends lost 3 bases and 8 bases, in that order; junction bases with no gene match: 5. The CDR3 spans 13 residues. CDR3: CASSFYSGGGYTF. The DNA of the CDR3 is TGTGCCAGCAGTTTTTATTCAGGGGGCGGCTACACCTTC.

This clonotype was seen many times. This chain connects TRBV6-4 to TRBJ2-5; unclear D gene. Germline V lookup: CDR1 MRHNA, CDR2 SNTAGT. The V and J ends lost 6 bases and 3 bases respectively, with 5 bases between them. This CDR3 is built from 11 residues. The CDR3 loop reads CASRAEETQYF. The DNA of the CDR3 is TGTGCCAGCAGAGCCGAAGAGACCCAGTACTTC.

The rearrangement joins TRBV7-2 to TRBJ1-2; unclear D gene. Germline V CDR1 and CDR2: SGHTA, FQGNSA. Trimming pared 5 bases from V and 3 bases from J, leaving 7 bases between. The CDR3 sequence is 12 residues long. CDR3 amino acids: CASSPSYYGYTF. CDR3 DNA sequence: TGTGCCAGCAGCCCATCTTACTATGGCTACACCTTC. The full variable domain, rest sourced from reference TRBV7-2 and TRBJ1-2, is GAGVSQSPSNKVTEKGKDVELRCDPISGHTALYWYRQSLGQGLEFLIYFQGNSAPDKSGLPSDRFSAERTGGSVSTLTIQRTQQEDSAVYLCASSPSYYGYTFGSGTRLTVV.

V usage is TRBV15 and J usage is TRBJ1-6; D possibly corresponds to TRBD1 (5 bases). The V end lost 0 bases, the J end lost 10 bases, and 10 bases lay between the germline ends. Germline values: CDR1 LNHNV, CDR2 YYDKDF (reference sequence). This CDR3 is 14 amino acids long. DNA for the CDR3: TGTGCCACCAGCAGAGATCAGGGTTACTCACCCCTCCACTTT. Protein sequence: CATSRDQGYSPLHF.

The V gene is TRBV7-9, the J gene TRBJ2-5, with D tentatively TRBD1 (6 bases). Germline V gene sequence: CDR1 SEHNR, CDR2 FQNEAQ (reference sequence). The CDR3 covers 15 residues. V lost 2 bases to trimming and J lost 5 bases, with 15 bases between them. The DNA of the CDR3 is TGTGCCAGCAGCTTATGGGCAGGGGTGGTGGAGACCCAGTACTTC. It yields the protein CASSLWAGVVETQYF.

This chain links TRBV5-1 with TRBJ2-7; a possible D gene is TRBD2 (5 bases). The J call may be wrong; the DNA end is better matched by TRBJ2-1. Germline CDR1 reads SGHRS; CDR2 reads YFSETQ. The CDR3 loop spans 15 amino acids. The CDR3 reads CASSLTGSTYNEQFF. The CDR3 DNA follows: TGCGCCAGCAGCTTGACGGGGTCGACCTACAATGAGCAGTTCTTC.

The V gene is TRBV11-2, the J gene TRBJ2-1, with TRBD2 matching over 9 bases. The CDR3 totals 16 residues. After removal of 5 bases from V and 8 bases from J, the junction contained 13 bases not matched to a gene. CDR1 is SGHAT, CDR2 FQNNGV, per germline. The CDR3 DNA follows: TGTGCCAGCAGCCTCCTATGGGGCGGGAGGGTCGATGAGCAGTTCTTC. It codes for CASSLLWGGRVDEQFF.

Only a few counts were recorded for this clonotype. The V call is TRBV29-1, the J call TRBJ2-5; tentative D call: TRBD2 (5 bases). This CDR3 region has 12 residues. V lost 2 bases and J lost 2, with 6 bases in between. Germline CDR1 reads SQVTM; CDR2 reads ANQGSEA. CDR3 DNA sequence: TGCAGCGTTGAAACGGGGCAAGAGACCCAGTACTTC. Translated: CSVETGQETQYF.

The chain carries TRBV29-1 and TRBJ1-5; 12 nucleotides agree with TRBD1. Trimming took 0 bases from V and 3 from J; bases not matched to a gene: 9. The germline gives CDR1 SQVTM, CDR2 ANQGSEA. The CDR3 loop spans 18 amino acids. The CDR3 region is CSVEDGFWDRGPNQPQHF. Here the CDR3 DNA reads TGCAGCGTTGAAGATGGGTTTTGGGACAGGGGGCCCAATCAGCCCCAGCATTTT.

CDR3 in DNA: TGTGCCACCGCGACTATATATTCCCACGAGCAGTACTTC. Its translation: CATATIYSHEQYF. The chain employs TRBV24-1 and TRBJ2-7; maybe TRBD2 (5 bases). Germline CDR1 reads KGHDR; CDR2 reads SFDVKD. The CDR3 is 13 amino acids. V was shortened by 9 bases and J by 5 bases, with 16 bases between the two germline ends.

The chain carries TRBV3-1 and TRBJ2-7; no definite D call. Germline V gene sequence: CDR1 LGHDT, CDR2 YNNKEL (reference sequence). Trimming cost V 4 bases and J 3 bases, with 7 bases left between them. The CDR3 has 12 amino acids. The CDR3 reads CASSRVNYEQYF. The CDR3 nucleotides read TGTGCCAGCAGCCGAGTGAACTACGAGCAGTACTTC.

The chain uses TRBV28 and TRBJ2-5; TRBD2 matches 9 bases. This CDR3 contains 16 residues. Germline CDR1 is MDHEN and CDR2 is SYDVKM. Losses at the gene ends were 3 bases for V and 1 base for J; bases not matched to a gene: 6. The DNA for the CDR3 is TGTGCCAGCAGTTTCAGCAGGACTAGCGTCCAAGAGACCCAGTACTTC. Amino acids: CASSFSRTSVQETQYF.

This sequence joins TRBV4-3 and TRBJ1-1; D possibly corresponds to TRBD1 (5 bases). CDR1 and CDR2 from the germline V gene are LGHNA and YSLEER. The CDR3 extends over 17 amino acids. V dropped 0 bases and J dropped 1 base, with 15 bases sitting between them. CDR3 protein: CASSQDSVDTPNTEAFF. DNA of the CDR3: TGCGCCAGCAGCCAAGATTCCGTGGACACTCCGAACACTGAAGCTTTCTTT.

The genes are TRBV29-1 and TRBJ2-1; TRBD2 might be the D (5 bases). The germline gives CDR1 SQVTM, CDR2 ANQGSEA. V lost 6 bases and J lost 3, with 24 bases in between. The CDR3 covers 17 residues. CDR3: CSVPGSFGVGVYNEQFF. CDR3 sequence (DNA): TGCAGCGTCCCGGGGTCCTTTGGGGTCGGAGTCTACAATGAGCAGTTCTTC.

In its sample, this clonotype was seen a few times. The gene calls are TRBV3-1 and TRBJ1-6; 8 nucleotides align to TRBD1. This CDR3 has 17 amino acids. Trimming cost V 1 base and J 8 bases; bases outside gene matches: 10. Germline values: CDR1 LGHDT, CDR2 YNNKEL (reference sequence). The CDR3 sequence: CASSQVWGTGADSPLHF. The CDR3 coding sequence is TGTGCCAGCAGCCAAGTTTGGGGGACAGGTGCAGATTCACCCCTCCACTTT. The complete variable domain, with remaining parts taken from reference TRBV3-1 and TRBJ1-6, reads DTAVSQTPKYLVTQMGNDKSIKCEQNLGHDTMYWYKQDSKKFLKIMFSYNNKELIINETVPNRFSPKSPDKAHLNLHINSLELGDSAVYFCASSQVWGTGADSPLHFGNGTRLTVT.

The V gene is TRBV7-2, the J gene TRBJ2-1, with a weak D call TRBD2 (6 bases). The V gene's germline CDR1 is SGHTA and CDR2 FQGNSA. The CDR3 is made up of 16 amino acids. Trimming stripped 2 bases from V and 1 base from J, with 12 bases between. In DNA form, the CDR3 reads TGTGCCAGCAGCTTATTCGCCGGGAGTTCCTACAATGAGCAGTTCTTC. As protein: CASSLFAGSSYNEQFF.

This clonotype was observed a few times. The rearrangement joins TRBV15 to TRBJ2-2, with TRBD2 matching over 8 bases. The germline V gene has CDR1 LNHNV and CDR2 YYDKDF (reference sequence). The CDR3 loop spans 14 amino acids. Germline trimming cut 5 bases from V and 4 bases from J; bases unmatched to any gene: 3. CDR3 DNA sequence: TGTGCCACCAGCGGAAGCGGGAGCACCGGGGAGCTGTTTTTT. Protein product: CATSGSGSTGELFF.

CDR3 protein: CASSHMPPNWGTYEQYF. The CDR3 DNA follows: TGCGCCAGCAGCCATATGCCCCCTAACTGGGGCACCTACGAGCAGTACTTC. This chain connects TRBV4-1 to TRBJ2-7, with TRBD1 as a possible D gene (5 bases). The CDR3 is 17 residues long. Germline V CDR1 and CDR2: MGHRA, YSYEKL. V was pared by 3 bases and J by 2 bases, with 20 bases between.

V and J are TRBV29-1 and TRBJ2-5, with 8 bases lining up with TRBD2. Germline lookup yields CDR1 SQVTM and CDR2 ANQGSEA. The CDR3 consists of 14 residues. V shed 6 bases and J 2 bases; nucleotides not matched to a gene: 8. The CDR3 sequence: CSVSGIAGQETQYF. The CDR3, as DNA: TGCAGCGTCTCCGGGATAGCGGGACAAGAGACCCAGTACTTC.

The chain uses TRBV27 and TRBJ2-2; 15 bases agree with TRBD2. CDR3 size: 19 residues. From germline, CDR1 is MNHEY and CDR2 SMNVEV (reference sequence). V lost 5 bases, J lost 8 bases, and 15 bases stayed unmatched. The CDR3 is CASSPFPGLAGGPLGELFF. DNA for the CDR3: TGTGCCAGCAGTCCCTTCCCGGGACTAGCGGGAGGCCCCCTTGGGGAGCTGTTTTTT.

This clonotype has a handful of counts. The chain employs TRBV7-6 and TRBJ2-7; D is ambiguous. Looked up from germline, CDR1 is SGHVS and CDR2 is FNYEAQ. The CDR3 has 14 amino acids. V lost 1 base to trimming and J lost 6 bases, with 13 bases between them. The CDR3 region has the DNA TGTGCCAGCAGCTTAGGAGCCCCATCTGGCGAGCAGTACTTC. Residues: CASSLGAPSGEQYF. The full variable domain, completed using reference TRBV7-6 and TRBJ2-7, is GAGVSQSPRYKVTKRGQDVALRCDPISGHVSLYWYRQALGQGPEFLTYFNYEAQQDKSGLPNDRFSAERPEGSISTLTIQRTEQRDSAMYRCASSLGAPSGEQYFGPGTRLTVT.